The sequence of this T cell receptor (beta chain) was determined in a study of T-cell memory formation after mild COVID-19. The overall study: Among the donors, TCR clusters were largely specific to each donor. Findings and limits, study-wide: Chiefly within CM and EM were the contracting CD4+ clones; CD8+ ones were within EMRA. Some clones that responded were present in memory (sampled pre-infection), which suggests cross-reactive memory joined.

UMIs and sample barcodes were carried by the TCR alpha and TCR beta cDNA libraries that 5'RACE produced using constant-segment primers. TCRdb recomputed calls from the 5' RACE reads with MiXCR, one row per CDR3 protein. The profile shows around 470,000 distinct CDR3 sequences, approximately 20% of them singletons. This clonotype was observed a handful of times. The antigen is undetermined. The sequenced material came from PBMCs or a T cell subset sorted from them (not recorded which). This receptor was taken from an adult woman who had mild COVID-19 (a few samples of this study predate the infection). Cell type and time point are not known.

The DNA for the CDR3 is TGTGCTAGTGGTTTGGGTCGGGGAGAGACCCAGTACTTC. It encodes CASGLGRGETQYF. The rearrangement links TRBV12-5 to TRBJ2-5, with D perhaps TRBD2 (5 bases). The CDR3 contains 13 residues. Trimming pared 1 base from V and 4 bases from J, leaving 7 bases between. Germline loops: CDR1 LGHNT, CDR2 FRNRAP. The full variable domain, with the rest looked up from reference TRBV12-5 and TRBJ2-5, is DARVTQTPRHKVTEMGQEVTMRCQPILGHNTVFWYRQTMMQGLELLAYFRNRAPLDDSGMPKDRFSAEMPDATLATLKIQPSEPRDSAVYFCASGLGRGETQYFGPGTRLLVL.